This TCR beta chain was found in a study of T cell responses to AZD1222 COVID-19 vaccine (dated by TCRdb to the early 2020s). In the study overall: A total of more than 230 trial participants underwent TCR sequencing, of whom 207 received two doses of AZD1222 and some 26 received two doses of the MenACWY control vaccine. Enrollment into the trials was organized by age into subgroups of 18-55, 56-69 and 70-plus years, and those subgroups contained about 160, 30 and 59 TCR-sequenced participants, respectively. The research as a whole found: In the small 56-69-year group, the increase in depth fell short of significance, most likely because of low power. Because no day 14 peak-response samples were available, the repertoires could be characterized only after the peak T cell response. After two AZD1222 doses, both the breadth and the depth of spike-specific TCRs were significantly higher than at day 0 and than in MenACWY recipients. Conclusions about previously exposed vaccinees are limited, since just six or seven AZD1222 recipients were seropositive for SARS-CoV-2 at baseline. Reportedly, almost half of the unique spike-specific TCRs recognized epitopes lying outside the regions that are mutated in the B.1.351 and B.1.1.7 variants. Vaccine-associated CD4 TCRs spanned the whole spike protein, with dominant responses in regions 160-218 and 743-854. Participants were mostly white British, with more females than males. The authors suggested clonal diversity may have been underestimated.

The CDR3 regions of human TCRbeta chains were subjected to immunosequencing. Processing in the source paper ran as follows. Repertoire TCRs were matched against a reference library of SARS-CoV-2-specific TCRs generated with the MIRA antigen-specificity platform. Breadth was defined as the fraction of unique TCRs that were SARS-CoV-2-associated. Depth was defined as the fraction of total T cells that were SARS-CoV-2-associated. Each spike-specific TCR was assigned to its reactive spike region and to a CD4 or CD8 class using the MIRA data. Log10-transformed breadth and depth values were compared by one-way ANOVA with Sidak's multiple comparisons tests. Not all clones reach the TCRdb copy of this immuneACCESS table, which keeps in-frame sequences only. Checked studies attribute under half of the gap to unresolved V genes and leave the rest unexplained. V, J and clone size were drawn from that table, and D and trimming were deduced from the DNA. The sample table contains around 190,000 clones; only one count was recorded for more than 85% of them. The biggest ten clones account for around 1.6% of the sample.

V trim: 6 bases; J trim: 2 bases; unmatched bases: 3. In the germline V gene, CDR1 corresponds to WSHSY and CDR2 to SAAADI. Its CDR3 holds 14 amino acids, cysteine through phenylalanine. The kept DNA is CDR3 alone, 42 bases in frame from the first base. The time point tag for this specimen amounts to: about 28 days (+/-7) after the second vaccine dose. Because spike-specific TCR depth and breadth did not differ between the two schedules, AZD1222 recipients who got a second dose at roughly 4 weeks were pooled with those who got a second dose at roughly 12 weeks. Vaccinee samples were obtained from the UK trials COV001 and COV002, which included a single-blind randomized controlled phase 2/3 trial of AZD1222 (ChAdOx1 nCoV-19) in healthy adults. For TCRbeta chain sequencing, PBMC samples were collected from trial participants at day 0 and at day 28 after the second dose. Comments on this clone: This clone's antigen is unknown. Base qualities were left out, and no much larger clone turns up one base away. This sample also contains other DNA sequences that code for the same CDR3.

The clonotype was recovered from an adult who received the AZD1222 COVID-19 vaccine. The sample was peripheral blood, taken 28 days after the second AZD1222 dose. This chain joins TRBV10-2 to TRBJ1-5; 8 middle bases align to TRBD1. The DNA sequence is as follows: TGCGCCAGCAGGAGGGGACAGGGCAATCAGCCCCAGCATTTT. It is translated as CASRRGQGNQPQHF.